This TCR beta chain was profiled in a study of shared clonotypes between healthy human individuals. With 7 bases removed from V and 7 bases from J, the gap between germline ends came to 17 bases. This CDR3 region has 14 residues. CDR1 and CDR2 from the germline V gene are MNHNY and SVGAGI (reference sequence). This clone has more than one count but fewer than ten. It was across several immunoSEQ plates that each subset's genomic DNA was evenly split. Generated by immunoSEQ multiplex PCR, the TCRdb table keeps only in-frame clones and is missing some. The sample has around 1.1 million clones, around 77% seen once.

The chain is built from TRBV6-6 and TRBJ1-5; D may be TRBD1 (5 bases). The sequencing input was memory CD4+ T cells from PBMCs. The subset was: CD45RA-negative fraction. The sequence derives from a young man in good health. Some clones in this sample may be carry-over from other donors' samples. The CDR3 here is CASKGAVREQPQHF. In DNA form, the CDR3 reads TGTGCCAGCAAAGGGGCTGTGAGGGAACAGCCCCAGCATTTT.